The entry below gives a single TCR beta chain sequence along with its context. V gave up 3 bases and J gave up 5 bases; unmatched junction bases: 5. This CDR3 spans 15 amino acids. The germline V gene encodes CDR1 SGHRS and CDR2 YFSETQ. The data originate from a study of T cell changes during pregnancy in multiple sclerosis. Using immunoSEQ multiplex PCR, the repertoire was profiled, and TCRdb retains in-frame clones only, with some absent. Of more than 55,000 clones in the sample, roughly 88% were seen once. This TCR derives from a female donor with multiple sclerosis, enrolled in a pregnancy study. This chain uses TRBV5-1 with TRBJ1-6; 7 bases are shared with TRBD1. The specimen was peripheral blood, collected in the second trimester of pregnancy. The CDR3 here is CASSSRDSDNSPLHF. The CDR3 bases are TGCGCCAGCAGCTCGAGGGACAGCGATAATTCACCCCTCCACTTT.